This T cell receptor beta chain was observed in a study of T-cell reconstitution after alpha-beta-depleted transplantation in children. Study conclusions and caveats: Newly made T cells mostly supplied T-cell counts and diversity one year after transplant.

The table lists this clonotype with many counts. Its specificity is unknown. The CDR3 runs to 15 residues. V was trimmed by 1 base and J by 1 base, leaving 8 bases between them. Unique molecular identifiers tagged the TCRbeta library. TCRdb itself ran the PCR reads through MiXCR, one entry per CDR3 protein. The data hold 250,000 to 300,000 distinct CDR3 sequences, with roughly 7.8% observed a single time. The sequence was obtained from a female patient under 10 years old who had a stem cell transplant for Fanconi anemia, so the T cells may come from the graft donor. V usage is TRBV12-3 or TRBV12-4 and J usage is TRBJ2-1; D possibly corresponds to TRBD1 (6 bases). The sample consisted of peripheral blood, taken 360 days after TCRalphabeta/CD19-depleted stem cell transplant. The CDR3 DNA reads TGTGCCAGCAGTTTAGTACAGGGTTCCTACAATGAGCAGTTCTTC. Amino acids: CASSLVQGSYNEQFF.